One and the same sample provided the 8 T cell receptor beta chains below, sequenced in a study of tumor-infiltrating lymphocytes in oesophageal squamous cell carcinoma. TCRdb analysed the PCR reads with MiXCR anew, one entry per CDR3 protein. The data contain approximately 20,000 distinct CDR3 sequences, 40% to 45% of them seen just once; the ten biggest clones take up about 13%. Sequencing was done on a sample of normal esophageal tissue next to the tumor. All receptors come from a male donor with esophageal squamous cell carcinoma.

In the case of this clonotype: A read error may explain this, as a much larger clone is one base away. The rearrangement links TRBV28 to TRBJ2-1; TRBD2 matches at 7 bases. The DNA end is more similar to TRBJ2-7, so the J call may be wrong. Germline CDR1 reads MDHEN; CDR2 reads SYDVKM. The CDR3 has 14 amino acids. CDR3 DNA sequence: TGTGCCAGCAGCTTAGCGGGCTACTACAATGAGCAGTACTTC. It codes for CASSLAGYYNEQYF.

This rearrangement joins TRBV12-3 or TRBV12-4 to TRBJ2-3; tentatively, D is TRBD2 (5 bases). The J call may be faulty, since TRBJ2-1 better matches the DNA end. The CDR3 has 14 residues. The CDR3 region has the DNA TGTGCCAGCAGTTCCCTCGTCACGGGCGGGGAGCAGTTCTTC. This sequence encodes CASSSLVTGGEQFF.

There are many counts of this clonotype. The chain is built from TRBV11-2 and TRBJ2-5, with 7 nucleotides matching TRBD2. Germline assignment: CDR1 SGHAT and CDR2 FQNNGV. V trimming: 1 base; J trimming: 4 bases; junction bases outside the gene matches: 6. The CDR3 covers 15 residues. The CDR3 region is CASSLAGGSGETQYF. In nucleotides, the CDR3 is TGTGCCAGCAGCTTAGCGGGGGGATCTGGAGAGACCCAGTACTTC.

As for this clonotype: A much larger clone lies a single base off, so this may be a read error. The V call is TRBV19, the J call TRBJ2-7; the D is unclear. The CDR3 sequence is 13 residues long. V lost 8 bases, J lost 10 bases, and 21 bases lay in between. Germline CDR1 LNHDA, CDR2 SQIVND (reference sequence). This chain's CDR3 is CASPPGKQEIQYF. The CDR3 DNA reads as TGTGCCAGTCCCCCAGGAAAACAAGAGATCCAGTACTTC.

This chain links TRBV7-2 with TRBJ1-4; the D gene is possibly TRBD1 (5 bases). This CDR3 comprises 12 residues. Per germline, CDR1 SGHTA and CDR2 FQGNSA. V was clipped by 8 bases and J by 7 bases, with 11 bases between them. CDR3 amino acids: CASGGNGEKLFF. DNA for the CDR3: TGTGCCAGCGGGGGGAATGGTGAAAAACTGTTTTTT.

The chain uses TRBV11-2 and TRBJ2-3, with D uncertain. V was shortened by 1 base and J by 2 bases, with 7 bases between the two germline ends. This CDR3 contains 14 residues. Per the germline V gene, CDR1 is SGHAT and CDR2 is FQNNGV. CDR3 in amino acids: CASSLGDYTDTQYF. Written as DNA, the CDR3 is TGTGCCAGCAGCTTAGGCGATTACACAGATACGCAGTATTTT.

The chain combines TRBV6-1 with TRBJ2-3; 12 bases map to TRBD2. The J call may be wrong; the DNA end is better matched by TRBJ2-5. This CDR3 contains 18 residues. CDR1 and CDR2 from the germline V gene are MNHNS and SASEGT. The CDR3 DNA reads as TGTGCCAGCAGTGAAGGGTTCCTAGCGGGAGGGCCTCGAGAGACCCAGTACTTC. Amino acids: CASSEGFLAGGPRETQYF.

This chain links TRBV12-3 or TRBV12-4 with TRBJ2-5; unclear D gene. The CDR3 has 14 amino acids. V dropped 1 base and J dropped 5 bases, with 11 bases sitting between them. In DNA form, the CDR3 reads TGTGCCAGCAGTTTAGTGGTAGCCTCCGAGACCCAGTACTTC. It translates to CASSLVVASETQYF.